This T cell receptor (beta chain) was found in a study of OX40 agonist ivuxolimab in advanced cancers. Study summary: Therapy given before enrollment (anti-PD-1, anti-PD-L1 or anti-CTLA-4) was allowed, and around 41% had some. Study conclusions and caveats: Among the lowest peripheral clonal expansion occurred in 0.1-3.0 mg/kg partial responders.

Concerning this clone: Its antigen is unidentified.

This CDR3 comprises 13 residues. Germline V gene data show CDR1 as MNHEY and CDR2 as SVGAGI. Trimming shortened V by 6 bases and J by 0 bases, and 9 bases separated the two germline ends. Produced via immunoSEQ multiplex PCR; TCRdb's table is partial and in-frame only. The sample has about 93,000 clones; approximately 94% are singletons. The TCR was taken from an adult with an advanced solid tumor such as melanoma, head and neck, liver or kidney cancer. V and J are TRBV6-5 and TRBJ2-7; no reliable D call. Sequenced here: CD4+ or CD8+ T cells sorted from blood, sampled in a trial of the OX40 agonist ivuxolimab. CDR3: CASRPTSSYEQYF. CDR3 DNA sequence: TGTGCCAGCAGGCCCACAAGCTCCTACGAGCAGTACTTC.